These 6 T cell receptor beta chains share one sample of origin, sequenced in a study of T-cell reconstitution after alpha-beta-depleted transplantation in children (dated by TCRdb to 2016 to 2017). Library method: PCR. Sequencing was carried out with an Illumina HiSeq 2500. TCR library preparation used molecular barcoding, with unique molecular identifiers applied to normalize quantification of the TCRbeta repertoire. TCRdb took the public reads, trimmed them with fastp at Q25, ran MiXCR for clone calling and kept in-frame beta chains. When rows share a CDR3 protein, they turn into one entry using the most common DNA and genes. This sample has around 87,000 distinct CDR3 sequences in its table, and 6.5% to 8.5% of those were observed once. Under 8% of the sample is held by the ten biggest clonotypes. The input for sequencing was PBMCs from the stem cell graft donor, taken from the stem cell graft. The source of these receptors is a human donor who donated a stem cell graft to a child with congenital amegakaryocytic thrombocytopenia.

This clonotype was seen many times. CDR3 residues: CASTPPGYSNQPQHF. CDR3 coding DNA: TGTGCCAGCACTCCACCGGGGTATAGCAATCAGCCCCAGCATTTT. The chain employs TRBV6-1 and TRBJ1-5; D is ambiguous. Trimming removed 7 bases at V and 0 bases at J, with 13 bases between. Germline loops: CDR1 MNHNS, CDR2 SASEGT. This CDR3 is built from 15 residues.

This clonotype was detected ten times or more. The genes are TRBV18 and TRBJ2-2; D is uncertain. V gave up 2 bases and J gave up 7 bases, with 5 bases separating them. Germline-derived CDR1 and CDR2 are KGHSH and LQKENI. This CDR3 has 12 amino acids. The CDR3 bases are TGTGCCAGCTCACCAGGGGACGGGGAGCTGTTTTTT. Protein sequence: CASSPGDGELFF.

The table lists this clonotype with many counts. V and J are TRBV9 and TRBJ2-2, with TRBD1 matching over 8 bases. The germline V gene has CDR1 SGDLS and CDR2 YYNGEE. The CDR3 runs to 17 residues. V shed 0 bases, J shed 6 bases, and the junction held 10 bases outside the gene matches. Here the CDR3 DNA reads TGTGCCAGCAGCGTAGGTCCGGAGACAGGGGCGGCCGGGGAGCTGTTTTTT. Its translation is CASSVGPETGAAGELFF.

The sample holds a few counts of this clonotype. The genes are TRBV5-1 and TRBJ1-6, with D hard to call. The CDR3 sequence is 15 residues long. Germline V gene sequence: CDR1 SGHRS, CDR2 YFSETQ. Trimming cost V 1 base and J 3 bases, with 8 bases left between them. In DNA, the CDR3 is TGCGCCAGCAGCTTGCGAGGAGACTATAATTCACCCCTCCACTTT. The encoded protein is CASSLRGDYNSPLHF.

This clonotype was recorded many times. The chain carries TRBV20-1 and TRBJ2-3; 15 bases map to TRBD2. Germline lookup yields CDR1 DFQATT and CDR2 SNEGSKA (reference sequence). Germline trimming cut 6 bases from V and 6 bases from J; bases unmatched to any gene: 7. This CDR3 spans 15 amino acids. CDR3 amino acids: CSASPGTSGGDTQYF. The DNA of the CDR3 is TGCAGTGCCAGTCCCGGGACTAGCGGGGGGGATACGCAGTATTTT.

This clonotype was seen many times. The CDR3 spells CASRSRSAGPYEQYF. The DNA of the CDR3 is TGTGCCAGCAGGAGCAGATCAGCTGGTCCCTACGAGCAGTACTTC. The V and J genes are TRBV12-3 or TRBV12-4 and TRBJ2-7; D remains unclear. CDR3 length: 15 amino acids. Trimming left V 6 bases short and J 2 bases short, with 17 bases between.